The 24 T cell receptor beta chains below were found in one sample sequenced in a study of blood T cell repertoires in COVID-19. Here immunoSEQ multiplex PCR was the method, and the copy in TCRdb shows in-frame clones only, minus some. The table has tens of thousands of clones, 80% seen once. What was sequenced was peripheral blood. These TCRs come from an older man with active or convalescent COVID-19.

A few counts support this clone. The chain joins TRBV4-2 to TRBJ1-4, with TRBD1 matching 8 bases. V dropped 0 bases and J dropped 1; count of bases not matched to a gene: 4. Germline CDR1 and CDR2: LGHNA and YNFKEQ. This CDR3 comprises 17 residues. CDR3 DNA sequence: TGTGCCAGCAGCCAAGACACAGGGGGAGGAACTAATGAAAAACTGTTTTTT. Encoded protein: CASSQDTGGGTNEKLFF.

The chain recombines TRBV5-1 with TRBJ2-5; 16 nucleotides line up with TRBD2. The J segment lost 4 bases and the V segment lost 5 bases, leaving 8 bases of the junction unmatched. The length of the CDR3 is 17 residues. The germline gives CDR1 SGHRS, CDR2 YFSETQ. The CDR3 DNA sequence: TGCGCCAGCAGGGCCGGGACTAGCGGGGGGGCCACAGAGACCCAGTACTTC. It codes for CASRAGTSGGATETQYF.

V usage is TRBV7-2 and J usage is TRBJ1-2; D is undetermined. Germline V gives CDR1 SGHTA, CDR2 FQGNSA. The CDR3 has 11 residues. With 1 base removed from V and 8 bases from J, the gap between germline ends came to 5 bases. The CDR3 DNA reads TGTGCCAGCAGCTTAGATCTCGGCTACACCTTC. Amino acid sequence: CASSLDLGYTF.

The genes are TRBV4-1 and TRBJ2-5; 12 bases are a match to TRBD1. The CDR3 sequence is 17 residues long. Germline V gives CDR1 MGHRA, CDR2 YSYEKL. J gave up 5 bases and V 3 bases, and 10 bases lay outside the gene matches. The CDR3 nucleotides read TGCGCCAGCAGCCATACCCCGGGACAGGGGGCCCGGGAGACCCAGTACTTC. Its protein product is CASSHTPGQGARETQYF.

The chain joins TRBV2 to TRBJ1-1; D gene uncertain. Germline V gives CDR1 SNHLY, CDR2 FYNNEI. The V end lost 4 bases, the J end lost 1 base, and 7 bases lay between the germline ends. The CDR3 extends over 13 amino acids. The CDR3 nucleotides read TGTGCCAGCAGTGTCGAGGAGAACACTGAAGCTTTCTTT. It is translated as CASSVEENTEAFF.

V gene TRBV5-1 combines with J gene TRBJ2-2, with 9 bases matching TRBD1. CDR3 length: 16 residues. The germline gives CDR1 SGHRS, CDR2 YFSETQ. Trimming cost V 3 bases and J 6 bases; bases outside gene matches: 9. In nucleotides, the CDR3 is TGCGCCAGCAGCTCGGGACAGGGTGGCGGAGCCGGGGAGCTGTTTTTT. Its translation: CASSSGQGGGAGELFF.

The genes are TRBV2 and TRBJ2-3; 13 bases are shared with TRBD2. This CDR3 contains 20 residues. Germline CDR1 reads SNHLY; CDR2 reads FYNNEI. The ends lost 3 bases at V and 4 bases at J; junction bases unmatched: 16. The CDR3 reads CASSDRTGGTSGTSSDTQYF. CDR3 nucleotide sequence: TGTGCCAGCAGTGACCGGACAGGGGGGACTAGCGGGACGTCATCAGATACGCAGTATTTT.

V is TRBV27 and J is TRBJ2-7, with D maybe TRBD2 (5 bases). V lost 3 bases to trimming and J lost 0 bases, with 9 bases between them. Per the germline V gene, CDR1 is MNHEY and CDR2 is SMNVEV (reference sequence). The CDR3 runs 14 residues. CDR3 in DNA: TGTGCCAGCAGTTTTCTAGGGAGCTCCTACGAGCAGTACTTC. Its translation is CASSFLGSSYEQYF.

CDR3 residues: CASSFGTGKQETQYF. DNA for the CDR3: TGTGCCAGCAGCTTCGGGACAGGAAAACAAGAGACCCAGTACTTC. V and J are TRBV5-4 and TRBJ2-5; 8 nucleotides match TRBD1. This CDR3 has 15 amino acids. Trimming took 2 bases from V and 2 from J; bases not matched to a gene: 5. Germline V lookup: CDR1 SGHNT, CDR2 YYREEE (reference sequence).

This clone was seen more than once but under ten times. This rearrangement joins TRBV11-1 to TRBJ1-4; D not resolved. Germline CDR1 and CDR2: SGHAT and FQDESV (reference sequence). V lost 6 bases and J lost 0, with 8 bases in between. The length of the CDR3 is 14 residues. The CDR3: CASRRSTTNEKLFF. The CDR3 bases are TGTGCCAGCAGACGGAGCACAACTAATGAAAAACTGTTTTTT.

The rearrangement links TRBV28 to TRBJ2-1; TRBD2 aligns across 8 bases. This CDR3 has 15 amino acids. Germline assignment: CDR1 MDHEN and CDR2 SYDVKM. The junction had 11 bases not matched to a gene; V was cut back by 8 bases and J by 5 bases. The CDR3 nucleotides read TGTGCCAGCCTCTCTCGCCCGGGAGGGGACAATGAGCAGTTCTTC. Translation gives CASLSRPGGDNEQFF. Complete variable domain (other parts from reference TRBV28 and TRBJ2-1): DVKVTQSSRYLVKRTGEKVFLECVQDMDHENMFWYRQDPGLGLRLIYFSYDVKMKEKGDIPEGYSVSREKKERFSLILESASTNQTSMYLCASLSRPGGDNEQFFGPGTRLTVL.

This clone was seen a handful of times. This chain joins TRBV27 and TRBJ2-7; 8 bases are a match to TRBD1. The V and J ends lost 2 bases and 6 bases, in that order; junction bases with no gene match: 6. The CDR3 length is 14 residues. Germline loops: CDR1 MNHEY, CDR2 SMNVEV (reference sequence). The CDR3 region has the DNA TGTGCCAGCAGTTTACAGGGGGCGTTGGCCGAGCAGTACTTC. Translation: CASSLQGALAEQYF.

The chain is built from TRBV4-1 and TRBJ1-1, with D tentatively TRBD1 (6 bases). Germline V gene sequence: CDR1 MGHRA, CDR2 YSYEKL. V was clipped by 3 bases and J by 4 bases, with 15 bases between them. The CDR3 has 15 residues. DNA of the CDR3: TGCGCCAGCAGCCAGGGTACAGGGAGGGCCACTGAAGCTTTCTTT. Protein: CASSQGTGRATEAFF.

The J gene is TRBJ2-5, the V gene TRBV4-1; D might be TRBD1 (6 bases). V lost 0 bases to trimming and J lost 5 bases, with 16 bases between them. Looked up from germline, CDR1 is MGHRA and CDR2 is YSYEKL. The CDR3 length is 16 residues. The chain's CDR3 is CASSQDFGRGRETQYF. CDR3 DNA sequence: TGCGCCAGCAGCCAAGATTTCGGCAGGGGCCGGGAGACCCAGTACTTC.

This clone appeared once. This chain links TRBV6-5 with TRBJ1-5; possible D gene TRBD1, 5 bases. V gave up 1 base and J gave up 2 bases, with 12 bases separating them. Germline CDR1 reads MNHEY; CDR2 reads SVGAGI. The CDR3 contains 16 residues. This CDR3 reads CASSYWRLQGNQPQHF. The CDR3 DNA is TGTGCCAGCAGTTACTGGCGTTTACAGGGCAATCAGCCCCAGCATTTT.

In DNA form, the CDR3 reads TGTGCCAGCAGCCAACGGACAGGCCCTTTTGAGCAGTACTTC. Its translation: CASSQRTGPFEQYF. The chain uses TRBV3-1 (or the pseudogene TRBV3-2) and TRBJ2-7; 7 positions match TRBD1. This CDR3 contains 14 residues. CDR1 and CDR2 from the germline V gene are LGHDT and YNNKEL (reference sequence). Trimming took 2 bases from V and 7 from J; bases not matched to a gene: 8.

The chain is built from TRBV7-9 and TRBJ2-7, with D possibly matching TRBD1 (6 bases). This CDR3 is built from 14 residues. V lost 5 bases and J lost 5, with 16 bases in between. Germline assignment: CDR1 SEHNR and CDR2 FQNEAQ (reference sequence). As DNA, the CDR3 is TGTGCCAGCAGCCCTAATTTAGCAGGGGACGAGCAGTACTTC. It codes for CASSPNLAGDEQYF.

This sequence joins TRBV13 and TRBJ1-6; D is ambiguous. Trimming removed 4 bases at V and 6 bases at J, with 4 bases between. This CDR3 has 12 residues. Germline V CDR1 and CDR2: PRHDT, FYEKMQ (reference sequence). CDR3 coding DNA: TGTGCCAGCAGCTCGTTTAATTCACCCCTCCACTTT. Amino acid sequence: CASSSFNSPLHF.

The chain is built from TRBV28 and TRBJ2-7; 8 bases are shared with TRBD1. From germline, CDR1 is MDHEN and CDR2 SYDVKM. The CDR3 covers 16 residues. J lost 2 bases, V lost 5 bases, and 11 bases had no gene match. The CDR3 reads CASSQLGDRTTYEQYF. As DNA, the CDR3 is TGTGCCAGCAGTCAGCTGGGGGACAGGACAACCTACGAGCAGTACTTC.

The chain combines TRBV5-5 with TRBJ1-6; a weak D match, TRBD1 (6 bases). There are 15 residues in the CDR3. Deletions cut 2 bases from V and 8 bases from J, with 14 bases between. CDR1 and CDR2 (germline): SGHKS, YYEKEE (reference sequence). The CDR3 loop reads CASSFGGGGDSPLHF. The CDR3 DNA follows: TGTGCCAGCAGCTTTGGGGGCGGGGGTGATTCACCCCTCCACTTT.

The chain has TRBV10-3 and TRBJ2-7, with D maybe TRBD2 (5 bases). Germline V gene sequence: CDR1 ENHRY, CDR2 SYGVKD. The V gene lost 2 bases and the J gene lost 8 bases, with 7 bases spanning the gap. The CDR3 contains 11 residues. The CDR3 reads CAISEGGQQYF. As DNA, the CDR3 is TGTGCCATCAGTGAGGGCGGGCAGCAGTACTTC.

The CDR3: CAWRGGETQYF. The CDR3 DNA sequence: TGTGCCTGGAGGGGGGGGGAGACCCAGTACTTC. This rearrangement joins TRBV30 to TRBJ2-5; 7 bases are shared with TRBD2. After removal of 3 bases from V and 5 bases from J, the junction contained 0 bases not matched to a gene. The CDR3 covers 11 residues. Per the germline V gene, CDR1 is GTSNPN and CDR2 is SVGIG (reference sequence).

This chain connects TRBV2 to TRBJ2-1; 8 bases line up with TRBD1. Germline assignment: CDR1 SNHLY and CDR2 FYNNEI. The length of the CDR3 is 14 residues. The J segment lost 4 bases and the V segment lost 6 bases, leaving 5 bases of the junction unmatched. The CDR3 DNA follows: TGTGCCAGCAGGTGGACAGGGCTATACAATGAGCAGTTCTTC. It is translated as CASRWTGLYNEQFF.

This chain links TRBV19 with TRBJ2-5; 9 bases agree with TRBD1. The V gene's germline CDR1 is LNHDA and CDR2 SQIVND (reference sequence). The ends lost 3 bases at V and 4 bases at J; junction bases unmatched: 6. This CDR3 comprises 15 residues. CDR3 loop: CASSIGTGLGETQYF. As DNA, the CDR3 is TGTGCCAGTAGTATCGGGACAGGGCTGGGAGAGACCCAGTACTTC. Full variable domain (remainder filled in from reference TRBV19 and TRBJ2-5): DGGITQSPKYLFRKEGQNVTLSCEQNLNHDAMYWYRQDPGQGLRLIYYSQIVNDFQKGDIAEGYSVSREKKESFPLTVTSAQKNPTAFYLCASSIGTGLGETQYFGPGTRLLVL.